This is a list of T cell receptor beta chains from one sample in a study of blood T cell repertoires in COVID-19. Data came from immunoSEQ multiplex PCR; TCRdb stores just in-frame clones and leaves some out. The sample holds about 88,000 clones, about 90% seen once. The sequenced sample consisted of peripheral blood. The origin of the receptors is an older man with acute or convalescent COVID-19. Both conserved end residues are trimmed from each CDR3.

v_call,cdr3_aa
TRBV5-1,ASSLAPGGEQY
TRBV4-3,ASSQDLRVNTGELF
TRBV4-2,ASSLRTGGDEQF
TRBV19,ASSPQYADRGGETQY
TRBV2,ASTQAPGAGTGIYEQY
TRBV10-1,ASSEVRLGGNEQF
TRBV7-2,ASSLDRRGREKLF
TRBV24-1,ATSDMTGGIWGYT
TRBV4-2,ASSQASGGFRENEQF
TRBV12-5,ASEEPSGGPHNEQF
TRBV5-6,ASSLAGILY
TRBV7-9,ASLRATTGLNTEAF
TRBV7-8,ASKYLQGSGNTIY
TRBV2,ASRTGGETQY
TRBV28,ASSFYGLAGADQY
TRBV29-1,SVEDQKGAGPLYEQY